Listed here are 32 T cell receptor beta chains from one sample, sequenced in a study of shared clonotypes between healthy human individuals. The protocol was immunoSEQ multiplex PCR, while the TCRdb copy is restricted to in-frame clones and leaves out a portion. The data show about 1.5 million clones, approximately 97% seen once. Sequenced input: naive CD4+ T cells sorted from blood. The subset denotes: CD45RA+ positively selected. Source of these receptors: a man younger than 40 in good health.

The V and J genes are TRBV28 and TRBJ1-4, with unresolved D. Trimming pared 7 bases from V and 7 bases from J, leaving 22 bases between. Per germline, CDR1 MDHEN and CDR2 SYDVKM. CDR3 length: 16 amino acids. The CDR3 nucleotides read TGTGCCAGCACCTTTACAGTAGGAGGCTTGAGTGAAAAACTGTTTTTT. Translation: CASTFTVGGLSEKLFF.

The chain links TRBV7-8 to TRBJ2-2; no firm D call. Germline V gives CDR1 SGHVS, CDR2 FQNEAQ. The CDR3 totals 15 residues. Trimming took off 1 base at V and 0 bases at J, with 6 bases between the two ends. The CDR3 bases are TGTGCCAGCAGCTTAGGGGCCTCGAACACCGGGGAGCTGTTTTTT. This encodes CASSLGASNTGELFF. The whole variable domain, filled in from reference TRBV7-8 and TRBJ2-2, reads GAGVSQSPRYKVAKRGQDVALRCDPISGHVSLFWYQQALGQGPEFLTYFQNEAQLDKSGLPSDRFFAERPEGSVSTLKIQRTQQEDSAVYLCASSLGASNTGELFFGEGSRLTVL.

This chain uses TRBV7-2 with TRBJ1-2; TRBD1 matches at 10 bases. The CDR3 is made up of 15 amino acids. The germline V gene has CDR1 SGHTA and CDR2 FQGNSA. The junction had 3 bases not matched to a gene; V was cut back by 3 bases and J by 2 bases. CDR3 region: CASSFDRGLNYGYTF. CDR3 nucleotides: TGTGCCAGCAGCTTCGACAGGGGGCTGAACTATGGCTACACCTTC.

CDR3 bases: TGCGCCAGCAGCGCCGTGGATACGCAGTATTTT. Its protein is CASSAVDTQYF. The chain couples TRBV10-2 to TRBJ2-3; D gene ambiguous. Between the trimmed V and J ends, which lost 6 bases and 6 bases, there was a span of 7 bases. This CDR3 comprises 11 residues. CDR1 WSHSY and CDR2 SAAADI come from the germline V gene.

The rearrangement uses TRBV9 and TRBJ1-1; D gene unclear. In germline, CDR1 is SGDLS, CDR2 YYNGEE. The CDR3 extends over 14 amino acids. The V gene lost 5 bases and the J gene lost 0 bases, with 11 bases spanning the gap. CDR3 protein: CASSQRHLNTEAFF. The CDR3, as DNA: TGTGCCAGCAGTCAACGACACCTGAACACTGAAGCTTTCTTT.

V gene TRBV10-3 combines with J gene TRBJ2-1, with TRBD2 matching 9 bases. Germline lookup yields CDR1 ENHRY and CDR2 SYGVKD. CDR3 length: 18 residues. V gave up 6 bases and J gave up 2 bases; unmatched junction bases: 14. CDR3 nucleotide sequence: TGTGCCATCAGGGGACGATGGAGCGGGAGGTCGGCCTACAATGAGCAGTTCTTC. It encodes CAIRGRWSGRSAYNEQFF.

The chain uses TRBV5-5 and TRBJ2-7, with TRBD2 matching 7 bases. V gave up 5 bases and J gave up 0 bases; unmatched junction bases: 8. Germline V gene sequence: CDR1 SGHKS, CDR2 YYEKEE (reference sequence). CDR3 size: 15 residues. This chain's CDR3 is CASRTLGGNSYEQYF. The CDR3 nucleotides read TGTGCCAGCAGAACCCTGGGGGGGAACTCCTACGAGCAGTACTTC.

Notes on this clone: Other nucleotide sequences from this sample produce the same CDR3. The chain is built from TRBV2 and TRBJ1-3; unclear D gene. The CDR3 sequence is 14 residues long. V was cut by 2 bases and J by 2 bases, with 7 bases left in between. Germline values: CDR1 SNHLY, CDR2 FYNNEI. CDR3 sequence reads: CASSENRAGNTIYF. As DNA, the CDR3 is TGTGCCAGCAGTGAAAATAGGGCTGGAAACACCATATATTTT.

This chain links TRBV30 with TRBJ1-2; the D is unclear. V dropped 4 bases and J dropped 7 bases, with 13 bases sitting between them. This CDR3 has 12 amino acids. CDR1 GTSNPN and CDR2 SVGIG come from the germline V gene (reference sequence). CDR3 loop: CAWILSRSGYTF. CDR3 DNA: TGTGCCTGGATTTTATCTCGGTCTGGCTACACCTTC.

The V gene is TRBV11-1, the J gene TRBJ2-7; D is perhaps TRBD1 (5 bases). The CDR3 extends over 14 amino acids. Germline loops: CDR1 SGHAT, CDR2 FQDESV (reference sequence). Deletions cut 2 bases from V and 2 bases from J, with 10 bases between. The CDR3 spells CASSLLDMTYEQYF. The DNA for the CDR3 is TGTGCCAGCAGCTTACTGGACATGACCTACGAGCAGTACTTC.

The genes are TRBV10-3 and TRBJ2-7; 12 bases line up with TRBD2. V shed 8 bases, J shed 6 bases, and the junction held 5 bases outside the gene matches. CDR3 length: 13 amino acids. Germline-derived CDR1 and CDR2 are ENHRY and SYGVKD. The CDR3 loop is CAIRLAGVSEQYF. CDR3 DNA: TGTGCCATCCGACTAGCGGGAGTAAGCGAGCAGTACTTC.

This clone came up once. The gene calls are TRBV5-1 and TRBJ2-2; unclear D gene. Trimming pared 0 bases from V and 2 bases from J, leaving 8 bases between. CDR1 is SGHRS, CDR2 YFSETQ, per germline. CDR3 length: 15 amino acids. The CDR3 region is CASSLVMGNTGELFF. CDR3 nucleotides: TGCGCCAGCAGCTTGGTCATGGGAAACACCGGGGAGCTGTTTTTT.

This sequence joins TRBV10-2 and TRBJ2-2; possibly TRBD2 for D (5 bases). From germline, CDR1 is WSHSY and CDR2 SAAADI. There are 15 residues in the CDR3. Trimming removed 5 bases at V and 2 bases at J, with 12 bases between. CDR3 sequence reads: CASSRGLRNTGELFF. The CDR3 DNA follows: TGCGCCAGCAGTAGAGGACTCCGAAACACCGGGGAGCTGTTTTTT.

The chain's CDR3 is CASRSAGGSSYEQYF. CDR3 bases: TGTGCCAGCAGGTCTGCGGGAGGGTCCTCCTACGAGCAGTACTTC. J is TRBJ2-7 and V is TRBV28; the match to TRBD2 covers 9 bases. J was trimmed by 0 bases and V by 6 bases; bases with no gene match: 6. Germline V gene lookup returns CDR1 MDHEN and CDR2 SYDVKM. The CDR3 is made up of 15 amino acids. The full variable domain, with the rest looked up from reference TRBV28 and TRBJ2-7, is DVKVTQSSRYLVKRTGEKVFLECVQDMDHENMFWYRQDPGLGLRLIYFSYDVKMKEKGDIPEGYSVSREKKERFSLILESASTNQTSMYLCASRSAGGSSYEQYFGPGTRLTVT.

This clone was detected once. The J gene is TRBJ1-5, the V gene TRBV7-2, with 7 bases aligning to TRBD1. V dropped 5 bases and J dropped 0; count of bases not matched to a gene: 10. This CDR3 region has 17 residues. Germline V gives CDR1 SGHTA, CDR2 FQGNSA. The CDR3 sequence: CASSSHSTGDSNQPQHF. CDR3 coding DNA: TGTGCCAGCAGCAGTCACAGTACAGGGGATAGCAATCAGCCCCAGCATTTT.

The rearrangement links TRBV5-5 to TRBJ1-3; maybe TRBD1 (5 bases). CDR1 and CDR2 (germline): SGHKS, YYEKEE (reference sequence). V was trimmed by 1 base and J by 0 bases, leaving 14 bases between them. This CDR3 spans 17 amino acids. The CDR3, as DNA: TGTGCCAGCAGCTTGAGGATCGGCAGGGACTCTGGAAACACCATATATTTT. It yields the protein CASSLRIGRDSGNTIYF.

This rearrangement joins TRBV2 to TRBJ1-5; 10 bases are a match to TRBD1. There are 16 residues in the CDR3. CDR1 SNHLY and CDR2 FYNNEI come from the germline V gene. The trim removed 3 bases at V and 0 bases at J, leaving 2 bases unmatched. The CDR3 DNA sequence: TGTGCCAGCAGTGACCGGGACAGGGGTAGCAATCAGCCCCAGCATTTT. This encodes CASSDRDRGSNQPQHF.

The chain uses TRBV14 and TRBJ1-4, with TRBD1 matching 8 bases. The trim removed 0 bases at V and 7 bases at J, leaving 10 bases unmatched. CDR1 is SGHDN and CDR2 is FVKESK in the germline V gene. CDR3 length: 17 amino acids. The CDR3 sequence: CASSQEAPGGPGEKLFF. DNA of the CDR3: TGTGCCAGCAGCCAAGAGGCGCCAGGGGGCCCGGGTGAAAAACTGTTTTTT. Together with reference TRBV14 and TRBJ1-4, the CDR3 gives the full variable domain: EAGVTQFPSHSVIEKGQTVTLRCDPISGHDNLYWYRRVMGKEIKFLLHFVKESKQDESGMPNNRFLAERTGGTYSTLKVQPAELEDSGVYFCASSQEAPGGPGEKLFFGSGTQLSVL.

This clone was seen only once. CDR3 in DNA: TGTGCCAGCAACAAACCGGGACAGGGGGGCACAGATACGCAGTATTTT. Its translation is CASNKPGQGGTDTQYF. The chain carries TRBV28 and TRBJ2-3; 11 bases map to TRBD1. In germline, CDR1 is MDHEN, CDR2 SYDVKM. The V segment lost 7 bases and the J segment 1 base; nucleotides outside the gene matches: 7. The CDR3 runs to 16 residues. Variable domain in full (rest from reference TRBV28 and TRBJ2-3): DVKVTQSSRYLVKRTGEKVFLECVQDMDHENMFWYRQDPGLGLRLIYFSYDVKMKEKGDIPEGYSVSREKKERFSLILESASTNQTSMYLCASNKPGQGGTDTQYFGPGTRLTVL.

The gene calls are TRBV28 and TRBJ2-7; 7 bases map to TRBD2. The J segment lost 6 bases and the V segment lost 5 bases, leaving 31 bases of the junction unmatched. Germline V gene lookup returns CDR1 MDHEN and CDR2 SYDVKM. The CDR3 has 21 residues. This CDR3 reads CASSTAHFGTRVRSGTGEQYF. The CDR3 DNA sequence: TGTGCCAGCAGTACCGCCCATTTCGGGACCCGGGTTAGGAGCGGGACTGGCGAGCAGTACTTC.

V and J are TRBV6-1 and TRBJ2-7, with D perhaps given as TRBD1 or TRBD2 (5 bases each). V dropped 5 bases and J dropped 6 bases, with 14 bases sitting between them. The CDR3 spans 13 residues. Germline lookup yields CDR1 MNHNS and CDR2 SASEGT. In DNA form, the CDR3 reads TGTGCCAGCAGTCCTCGGGACGTCTCCGAGCAGTACTTC. It yields the protein CASSPRDVSEQYF.

This clone was recorded once. This chain uses TRBV18 with TRBJ1-1; D gene ambiguous. The ends were cut back, 3 bases at V and 1 base at J, with 9 bases in the middle. This CDR3 has 14 residues. The germline gives CDR1 KGHSH, CDR2 LQKENI. The CDR3 spells CASSPADRNTEAFF. The CDR3 DNA reads TGTGCCAGCTCACCGGCAGATAGGAACACTGAAGCTTTCTTT.

The chain employs TRBV29-1 and TRBJ2-7, with 8 bases that match TRBD1. V was pared by 4 bases and J by 5 bases, with 7 bases of the junction left unmatched. Germline lookup yields CDR1 SQVTM and CDR2 ANQGSEA. The CDR3 covers 13 residues. The CDR3 region is CSVGTGNPHEQYF. The CDR3 DNA sequence: TGCAGCGTTGGGACAGGGAATCCCCACGAGCAGTACTTC.

The V call is TRBV29-1, the J call TRBJ2-3; D is unclear. The V and J ends lost 7 bases and 8 bases respectively, with 22 bases between them. In germline, CDR1 is SQVTM, CDR2 ANQGSEA. The CDR3 sequence is 14 residues long. The CDR3 here is CSAGFSGSFRTQYF. As DNA, the CDR3 is TGCAGCGCGGGTTTCTCAGGAAGTTTTCGTACGCAGTATTTT.

The chain joins TRBV7-9 to TRBJ1-4; 7 bases are a match to TRBD1. The CDR3 has 15 residues. The ends lost 5 bases at V and 6 bases at J; junction bases unmatched: 9. Germline CDR1 is SEHNR and CDR2 is FQNEAQ (reference sequence). The CDR3 DNA follows: TGTGCCAGCAGCACACACAGGGGAATCGATGAAAAACTGTTTTTT. It is translated as CASSTHRGIDEKLFF.

This sequence joins TRBV2 and TRBJ2-3; 7 bases line up with TRBD2. The germline V gene has CDR1 SNHLY and CDR2 FYNNEI. V gave up 6 bases and J gave up 5 bases; unmatched junction bases: 5. The CDR3 loop spans 13 amino acids. The CDR3, as DNA: TGTGCCAGCAGCGGGGCGGGAGTAGATACGCAGTATTTT. Translating it yields CASSGAGVDTQYF. Looking up the rest from reference TRBV2 and TRBJ2-3 gives the full variable domain: EPEVTQTPSHQVTQMGQEVILRCVPISNHLYFYWYRQILGQKVEFLVSFYNNEISEKSEIFDDQFSVERPDGSNFTLKIRSTKLEDSAMYFCASSGAGVDTQYFGPGTRLTVL.

This CDR3 is CASSQSGTSGRAPGSYNEQFF. The CDR3 DNA reads as TGCGCCAGCAGTCAATCCGGGACTAGCGGGAGGGCCCCTGGCTCCTACAATGAGCAGTTCTTC. The rearrangement links TRBV10-2 to TRBJ2-1; 16 positions match TRBD2. The CDR3 length is 21 residues. V lost 5 bases and J lost 0; bases outside the gene matches: 13. CDR1 is WSHSY, CDR2 SAAADI, per germline.

This clone was observed a single time. This chain uses TRBV4-1 with TRBJ2-1; D gene unclear. The CDR3 sequence is 13 residues long. The V end lost 0 bases, the J end lost 9 bases, and 9 bases lay between the germline ends. CDR1 and CDR2 from the germline V gene are MGHRA and YSYEKL. Written as DNA, the CDR3 is TGCGCCAGCAGCCAAGATCAGTGGTTTGAGCAGTTCTTC. Translated, it gives CASSQDQWFEQFF.

This chain connects TRBV19 to TRBJ2-7; the D gene is possibly TRBD1 (5 bases). The CDR3 totals 12 residues. From germline, CDR1 is LNHDA and CDR2 SQIVND (reference sequence). The V and J ends lost 4 bases and 4 bases respectively, with 8 bases between them. Here the CDR3 reads CASSRGLYEQYF. The CDR3 DNA reads as TGTGCCAGTAGTAGGGGCCTTTACGAGCAGTACTTC.

This chain connects TRBV28 to TRBJ2-5, with D tentatively TRBD1 or TRBD2 (6 bases each). Looked up from germline, CDR1 is MDHEN and CDR2 is SYDVKM. Between the trimmed V and J ends, which lost 3 bases and 4 bases, there was a span of 15 bases. This CDR3 has 15 amino acids. The CDR3 nucleotides read TGTGCCAGCAGTTTGTCAATGGGGGGCGGAGAGACCCAGTACTTC. Encoded protein: CASSLSMGGGETQYF.

The chain combines TRBV29-1 with TRBJ2-5; TRBD1 matches 7 bases. Germline V gene lookup returns CDR1 SQVTM and CDR2 ANQGSEA. The V gene end was trimmed by 4 bases and the J gene end by 2 bases; junction bases not matched to a gene: 4. This CDR3 is built from 13 residues. The CDR3 DNA is TGCAGCGTTGCCCTGGGACAGCAAGAGACCCAGTACTTC. Its translation: CSVALGQQETQYF.

The chain carries TRBV14 and TRBJ2-1; D call uncertain. Germline V CDR1 and CDR2: SGHDN, FVKESK. V lost 3 bases to trimming and J lost 4 bases, with 10 bases between them. This CDR3 is 14 amino acids long. The CDR3 here is CASSQSSFYNEQFF. CDR3 DNA: TGTGCCAGCAGCCAGAGCTCCTTTTACAATGAGCAGTTCTTC.